The sequence of this T cell receptor beta chain was determined in a study of CD8+ T cells in alopecia areata. Overall study findings and caveats: The study found higher clonality in lesional than normal scalp, especially in alopecia totalis/universalis. Normal skin contains resident alphabeta T cells, and these are also sequenced in scalp samples. TCR sharing was clearer in mice than between patients, perhaps partly owing to patient HLA diversity.

Investigators sorted PBMCs to obtain both CD4+ and CD8+ T cells. CDR1 is SEHNR, CDR2 FQNEAQ, per germline (reference sequence). Between the trimmed V and J ends, which lost 4 bases and 5 bases, there was a span of 9 bases. The CDR3 loop spans 12 amino acids. This clone was found a few times. Its antigen is unknown. RNA was isolated and reverse transcribed to cDNA, the sequencing template. This table comes from immunoSEQ multiplex PCR, and its TCRdb copy is limited to in-frame clones, with some not included. Here the sample spans 95,000 to 150,000 clones, around 50% being singletons. The specimen sequenced was NKG2D-low CD8+ T cells sorted from blood. This rearrangement joins TRBV7-9 to TRBJ2-7; perhaps TRBD1 as D (5 bases). This TCR derives from a human donor with alopecia areata. CDR3 nucleotides: TGTGCCAGCAGCTCCCGCAGGGACGAGCAGTACTTC. This codes for CASSSRRDEQYF. Complete variable domain (other parts from reference TRBV7-9 and TRBJ2-7): DTGVSQNPRHKITKRGQNVTFRCDPISEHNRLYWYRQTLGQGPEFLTYFQNEAQLEKSRLLSDRFSAERPKGSFSTLEIQRTEQGDSAMYLCASSSRRDEQYFGPGTRLTVT.